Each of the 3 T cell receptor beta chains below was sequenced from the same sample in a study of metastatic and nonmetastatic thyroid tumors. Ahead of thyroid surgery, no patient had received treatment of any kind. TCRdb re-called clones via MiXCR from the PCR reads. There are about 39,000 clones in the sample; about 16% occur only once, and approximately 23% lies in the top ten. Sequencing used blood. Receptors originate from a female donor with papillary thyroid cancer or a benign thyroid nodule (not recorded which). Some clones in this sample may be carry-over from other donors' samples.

For the CDR3, the DNA is TGTGCCAGCAGTACGAGCAGTGGGCAGGTGAATCAGCCCCAGCATTTT. Its translation: CASSTSSGQVNQPQHF. The V call is TRBV6-1, the J call TRBJ1-5; D is unclear. V shed 5 bases and J shed 4 bases, with 18 bases lying between them. The CDR3 spans 16 residues. Germline values: CDR1 MNHNS, CDR2 SASEGT.

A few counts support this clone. The CDR3 spells CASSETGGRAPRYGYTF. The CDR3 DNA reads TGTGCCAGCAGTGAAACAGGGGGCCGAGCGCCCCGTTATGGCTACACCTTC. The chain couples TRBV6-1 to TRBJ1-2; 9 bases match TRBD1. The CDR3 spans 17 residues. J was trimmed by 5 bases and V by 2 bases; bases with no gene match: 12. Germline values: CDR1 MNHNS, CDR2 SASEGT.

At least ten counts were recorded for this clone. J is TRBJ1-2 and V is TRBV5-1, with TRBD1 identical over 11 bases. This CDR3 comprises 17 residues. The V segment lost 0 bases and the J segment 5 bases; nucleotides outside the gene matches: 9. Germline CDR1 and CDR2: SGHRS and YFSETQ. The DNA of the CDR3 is TGCGCCAGCAGCTTGGAGGGACAGGGGGAAAGGGGATATGGCTACACCTTC. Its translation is CASSLEGQGERGYGYTF.